This T cell receptor (beta chain) came from a study of T cells in Graves' hyperthyroidism and ophthalmopathy. Study details: Before treatment of any kind, peripheral blood was taken at initial diagnosis.

The investigators amplified TCR beta CDR3 regions from RNA transcripts. The TCR CDR3 first-round RT-PCR relied on the HTBI primer set. TCRdb re-called the multiplex PCR reads with MiXCR, one entry per CDR3 protein. The sample lists a few hundred thousand distinct CDR3 sequences, 25% occurring once. The CDR3 length is 15 residues. The germline V gene has CDR1 SNHLY and CDR2 FYNNEI. The V end was cut by 8 bases, the J end by 1 base, with 16 bases between. This TCR came from a man aged 50-60 years with Graves' hyperthyroidism. The chain couples TRBV2 to TRBJ2-3, with D possibly matching TRBD2 (5 bases). Sequenced material: blood. The CDR3 here is CASQERVRGTDTQYF. The CDR3 nucleotides read TGTGCCAGCCAGGAGAGGGTGCGAGGCACAGATACGCAGTATTTT.